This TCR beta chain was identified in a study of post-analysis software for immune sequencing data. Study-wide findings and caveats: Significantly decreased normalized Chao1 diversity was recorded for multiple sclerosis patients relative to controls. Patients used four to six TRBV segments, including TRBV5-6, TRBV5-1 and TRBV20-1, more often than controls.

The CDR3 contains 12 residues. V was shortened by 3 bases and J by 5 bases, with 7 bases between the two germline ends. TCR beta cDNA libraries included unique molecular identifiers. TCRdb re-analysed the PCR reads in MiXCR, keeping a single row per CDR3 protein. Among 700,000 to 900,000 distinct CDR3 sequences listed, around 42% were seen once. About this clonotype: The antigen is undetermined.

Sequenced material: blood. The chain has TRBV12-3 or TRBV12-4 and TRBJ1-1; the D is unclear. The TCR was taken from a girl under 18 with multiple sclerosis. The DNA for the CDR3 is TGTGCCAGCAGTTTTGACCGTACTGAAGCTTTCTTT. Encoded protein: CASSFDRTEAFF.